This T cell receptor (beta chain) was sequenced in a study of blood T cell repertoires in COVID-19. Only in-frame clones appear in the TCRdb table, and some are missing; sequencing was by immunoSEQ multiplex PCR. The table includes roughly 200,000 clones, around 83% detected once. Germline V gene lookup returns CDR1 LNHDA and CDR2 SQIVND (reference sequence). The CDR3 runs to 16 residues. V lost 6 bases, J lost 3 bases, and 20 bases lay in between. The rearrangement uses TRBV19 and TRBJ1-1; D call uncertain. Sample: peripheral blood. The source is a man aged 35 to 55 with active or convalescent COVID-19. In nucleotides, the CDR3 is TGTGCCAGTAGCAACCCTTCCGTCTCCGGGTACACTGAAGCTTTCTTT. Its translation: CASSNPSVSGYTEAFF.